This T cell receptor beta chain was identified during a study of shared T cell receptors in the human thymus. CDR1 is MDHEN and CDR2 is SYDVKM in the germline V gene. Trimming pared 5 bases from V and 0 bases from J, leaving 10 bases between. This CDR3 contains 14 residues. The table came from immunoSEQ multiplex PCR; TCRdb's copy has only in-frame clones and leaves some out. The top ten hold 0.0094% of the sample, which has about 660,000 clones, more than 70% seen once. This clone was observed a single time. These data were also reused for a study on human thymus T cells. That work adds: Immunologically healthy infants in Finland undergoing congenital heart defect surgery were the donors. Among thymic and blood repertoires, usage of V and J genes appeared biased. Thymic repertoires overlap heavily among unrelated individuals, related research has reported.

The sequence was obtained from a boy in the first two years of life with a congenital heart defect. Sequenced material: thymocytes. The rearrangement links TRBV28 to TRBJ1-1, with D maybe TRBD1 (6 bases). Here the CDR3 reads CASSVQGMNTEAFF. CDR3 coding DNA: TGTGCCAGCAGTGTCCAGGGGATGAACACTGAAGCTTTCTTT. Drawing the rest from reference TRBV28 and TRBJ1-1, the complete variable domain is DVKVTQSSRYLVKRTGEKVFLECVQDMDHENMFWYRQDPGLGLRLIYFSYDVKMKEKGDIPEGYSVSREKKERFSLILESASTNQTSMYLCASSVQGMNTEAFFGQGTRLTVV.